A single sample gave rise to the 27 T cell receptor beta chains below, sequenced in a study of cytomegalovirus exposure and HLA in healthy donors. 60 Vbeta and 13 Jbeta primers were used in PCR. Clones were sequenced by immunoSEQ multiplex PCR, and TCRdb holds only the in-frame ones, with some missing. The sample consists of under 200,000 clones, approximately 67% of them appearing once. Material for sequencing was PBMCs. These receptors were obtained from a man aged 40-49 years in good health and CMV-seronegative.

J is TRBJ1-5 and V is TRBV7-8, with no clear D. This CDR3 has 13 amino acids. V gave up 5 bases and J gave up 6 bases, with 11 bases separating them. Germline values: CDR1 SGHVS, CDR2 FQNEAQ. The CDR3 protein is CASSVSGIQPQHF. The CDR3 DNA reads TGTGCCAGCAGCGTCAGTGGTATTCAGCCCCAGCATTTT.

The sample holds a few counts of this clone. The chain employs TRBV6-6 and TRBJ2-2, with TRBD2 matching 7 bases. The germline V gene encodes CDR1 MNHNY and CDR2 SVGAGI (reference sequence). Losses at the gene ends were 7 bases for V and 7 bases for J; bases not matched to a gene: 6. This CDR3 region has 13 residues. DNA of the CDR3: TGTGCCAGCACCACTAGCGAAAGCGGGGAGCTGTTTTTT. It specifies CASTTSESGELFF.

The chain recombines TRBV18 with TRBJ2-2; D possibly corresponds to TRBD2 (6 bases). V was shortened by 3 bases and J by 5 bases, with 16 bases between the two germline ends. The CDR3 contains 16 residues. Germline CDR1 and CDR2: KGHSH and LQKENI. CDR3 amino acids: CASSPPDGGGTGELFF. The CDR3 DNA reads as TGTGCCAGCTCACCCCCGGACGGAGGAGGGACCGGGGAGCTGTTTTTT. Supplemented by reference TRBV18 and TRBJ2-2, the full variable domain reads NAGVMQNPRHLVRRRGQEARLRCSPMKGHSHVYWYRQLPEEGLKFMVYLQKENIIDESGMPKERFSAEFPKEGPSILRIQQVVRGDSAAYFCASSPPDGGGTGELFFGEGSRLTVL.

This clone was seen a few times. The chain combines TRBV30 with TRBJ2-7; 7 bases agree with TRBD2. Trimming cost V 5 bases and J 5 bases; bases outside gene matches: 12. The CDR3 has 14 amino acids. Germline V gene sequence: CDR1 GTSNPN, CDR2 SVGIG (reference sequence). CDR3 protein: CAWDKLAGANEQYF. The CDR3, as DNA: TGTGCCTGGGATAAGCTGGCGGGAGCGAACGAGCAGTACTTC. The whole variable domain, filled in from reference TRBV30 and TRBJ2-7, reads SQTIHQWPATLVQPVGSPLSLECTVEGTSNPNLYWYRQAAGRGLQLLFYSVGIGQISSEVPQNLSASRPQDRQFILSSKKLLLSDSGFYLCAWDKLAGANEQYFGPGTRLTVT.

This chain links TRBV4-2 with TRBJ2-5, with D possibly matching TRBD2 (6 bases). This CDR3 region has 16 residues. Germline CDR1 LGHNA, CDR2 YNFKEQ. Trimming took off 0 bases at V and 5 bases at J, with 16 bases between the two ends. The CDR3 region is CASSQDTEGGVETQYF. The CDR3 DNA sequence: TGTGCCAGCAGCCAAGATACGGAGGGAGGAGTTGAGACCCAGTACTTC.

Only a few counts were recorded for this clone. In DNA form, the CDR3 reads TGTGCCAGCAGCGTCAACCATGGTACGGCTGAAGCTTTCTTT. Translating gives CASSVNHGTAEAFF. The chain employs TRBV7-3 and TRBJ1-1; no clear D gene. Trimming shortened V by 5 bases and J by 6 bases, and 16 bases separated the two germline ends. This CDR3 comprises 14 residues. The V gene's germline CDR1 is SGHTA and CDR2 FQGTGA. The whole variable domain, filled in from reference TRBV7-3 and TRBJ1-1, reads GAGVSQTPSNKVTEKGKYVELRCDPISGHTALYWYRQSLGQGPEFLIYFQGTGAADDSGLPNDRFFAVRPEGSVSTLKIQRTERGDSAVYLCASSVNHGTAEAFFGQGTRLTVV.

The chain is built from TRBV28 and TRBJ2-5; 7 nucleotides agree with TRBD1. The length of the CDR3 is 14 residues. CDR1 is MDHEN and CDR2 is SYDVKM in the germline V gene. V lost 2 bases to trimming and J lost 5 bases; unmatched junction nucleotides: 5. CDR3 region: CASSLKDRRETQYF. The CDR3 nucleotides are TGTGCCAGCAGTTTAAAGGACAGGCGCGAGACCCAGTACTTC.

This clone was observed a handful of times. CDR3 residues: CASSTRGTSGKDEQFF. CDR3 DNA sequence: TGTGCCAGCAGCACCCGGGGGACTAGCGGGAAGGATGAGCAGTTCTTC. The V call is TRBV9, the J call TRBJ2-1; 13 nucleotides align to TRBD2. Germline values: CDR1 SGDLS, CDR2 YYNGEE. V lost 4 bases, J lost 8 bases, and 9 bases stayed unmatched. CDR3 length: 16 amino acids.

In the case of this clone: The junction does not match germline at one end; this may be a read error. This chain uses TRBV30 with TRBJ2-2, with 10 bases identical to TRBD2. Germline lookup yields CDR1 GTSNPN and CDR2 SVGIG (reference sequence). The CDR3 is made up of 16 amino acids. This CDR3 is CAWRRRLAGSTGGLFF. Written as DNA, the CDR3 is TGTGCCTGGAGAAGGAGACTAGCGGGCAGCACCGGGGGGCTGTTTTTT.

Details on this clone: A read error may produce the germline difference seen at one junction end. The chain is built from TRBV4-2 and TRBJ1-3, with 7 bases aligning to TRBD1. The CDR3 has 16 residues. Germline loops: CDR1 LGHNA, CDR2 YNFKEQ. The chain's CDR3 is CASGQDGTASGNTIYF. In DNA form, the CDR3 reads TGTGCCAGCGGCCAAGATGGGACAGCCTCTGGAAACACCATATATTTT.

This chain links TRBV9 with TRBJ1-1; TRBD1 matches at 10 bases. In germline, CDR1 is SGDLS, CDR2 YYNGEE. The CDR3 is made up of 16 amino acids. After removal of 2 bases from V and 0 bases from J, the junction contained 4 bases not matched to a gene. CDR3 bases: TGTGCCAGCAGCGTGGTGACAGGGGGCCTGAACACTGAAGCTTTCTTT. Translated: CASSVVTGGLNTEAFF.

The J gene is TRBJ1-4, the V gene TRBV30; perhaps TRBD1 as D (5 bases). Per the germline V gene, CDR1 is GTSNPN and CDR2 is SVGIG (reference sequence). The CDR3 consists of 11 residues. V lost 4 bases and J lost 10, with 10 bases in between. The CDR3 nucleotides are TGTGCCTGGACTTCCGGGGGAAAACTGTTTTTT. It is translated as CAWTSGGKLFF.

This clone was seen a few times. One end of the junction does not line up with germline, which may come from a read error. V is TRBV27 and J is TRBJ1-2; TRBD1 aligns across 12 bases. This CDR3 region has 13 residues. The V gene's germline CDR1 is MNHEY and CDR2 SMNVEV (reference sequence). This chain's CDR3 is CASSPRDRGRASF. In DNA form, the CDR3 reads TGTGCCAGCAGTCCTAGGGACAGGGGGCGAGCCAGCTTC.

The chain combines TRBV5-1 with TRBJ2-1, with D perhaps TRBD2 (5 bases). Germline assignment: CDR1 SGHRS and CDR2 YFSETQ. CDR3 length equals 13 residues. Trimming took 3 bases from V and 8 from J, leaving 12 bases between them. Written as DNA, the CDR3 is TGCGCCAGCAGCTCGTTAGGTAGCGATGAGCAGTTCTTC. Residues: CASSSLGSDEQFF.

The chain is built from TRBV2 and TRBJ2-5, with 9 bases identical to TRBD1. J was trimmed by 7 bases and V by 4 bases; bases with no gene match: 4. Per germline, CDR1 SNHLY and CDR2 FYNNEI. This CDR3 has 13 amino acids. CDR3 nucleotide sequence: TGTGCCAGCAGTGGGGACAGGGTATCGACCCAGTACTTC. As protein: CASSGDRVSTQYF.

This chain connects TRBV19 to TRBJ2-1, with D tentatively TRBD1 (5 bases). CDR3 length: 13 residues. The V gene lost 5 bases and the J gene lost 15 bases, with 20 bases spanning the gap. Germline V gene lookup returns CDR1 LNHDA and CDR2 SQIVND (reference sequence). This chain's CDR3 is CASSPPTVPAMFF. DNA for the CDR3: TGTGCCAGTAGTCCCCCGACAGTCCCGGCCATGTTCTTC.

The chain couples TRBV5-1 to TRBJ1-1; D remains unclear. The germline V gene has CDR1 SGHRS and CDR2 YFSETQ. The CDR3 is made up of 14 amino acids. V was cut by 0 bases and J by 6 bases, with 12 bases left in between. The DNA for the CDR3 is TGCGCCAGCAGCTTGGAGCCAAGTGTCGCTGAAGCTTTCTTT. It specifies CASSLEPSVAEAFF.

The rearrangement uses TRBV7-9 and TRBJ1-2; possibly TRBD1 for D (5 bases). This CDR3 region has 12 residues. Trimming stripped 5 bases from V and 3 bases from J, with 7 bases between. CDR1 SEHNR and CDR2 FQNEAQ come from the germline V gene (reference sequence). CDR3 loop: CASSRGDYGYTF. The CDR3 DNA reads as TGTGCCAGCAGCCGGGGGGACTATGGCTACACCTTC.

This chain joins TRBV5-1 and TRBJ2-3; perhaps TRBD2 as D (7 bases). Germline V gene lookup returns CDR1 SGHRS and CDR2 YFSETQ. V shed 6 bases and J shed 2 bases, with 13 bases lying between them. The CDR3 spans 14 residues. CDR3 in amino acids: CASMGGPATDTQYF. The CDR3 coding sequence is TGCGCCAGCATGGGGGGGCCGGCCACAGATACGCAGTATTTT.

The chain recombines TRBV5-6 with TRBJ2-3; perhaps TRBD1 as D (5 bases). CDR3 length: 14 residues. V shed 0 bases and J shed 13 bases, with 18 bases lying between them. Germline CDR1 SGHDT, CDR2 YYEEEE. The chain's CDR3 is CASSLVGAHEKKYF. CDR3 nucleotide sequence: TGTGCCAGCAGCTTGGTAGGGGCCCACGAGAAAAAGTATTTT.

The J gene is TRBJ1-6, the V gene TRBV7-6, with 12 nucleotides matching TRBD1. After removal of 4 bases from V and 7 bases from J, the junction contained 14 bases not matched to a gene. Germline assignment: CDR1 SGHVS and CDR2 FNYEAQ. This CDR3 is built from 19 residues. The CDR3 nucleotides read TGTGCCAGCAGCTCGACCCCGGGACAGGGGGCAGGGGTCAATTCACCCCTCCACTTT. Protein sequence: CASSSTPGQGAGVNSPLHF.

The rearrangement uses TRBV30 and TRBJ2-5; unclear D gene. The J call may be in error: the DNA end matches TRBJ2-7 better. This CDR3 comprises 15 residues. The germline V gene has CDR1 GTSNPN and CDR2 SVGIG (reference sequence). The CDR3 DNA follows: TGTGCCTGGAGTGTCGTTCCCACCTCAACCTACGAGCAGTACTTC. Protein product: CAWSVVPTSTYEQYF.

The chain carries TRBV7-2 and TRBJ2-2; 8 positions match TRBD1. Trimming took 6 bases from V and 0 from J; bases not matched to a gene: 3. CDR3 length: 15 residues. CDR1 and CDR2 (germline): SGHTA, FQGNSA. The CDR3 protein is CASRRTGSNTGELFF. The CDR3 DNA sequence: TGTGCCAGCAGACGGACAGGGTCGAACACCGGGGAGCTGTTTTTT.

This chain links TRBV6-5 with TRBJ1-1; no clear D. Germline values: CDR1 MNHEY, CDR2 SVGAGI. The length of the CDR3 is 13 residues. V was cut by 11 bases and J by 5 bases, with 18 bases left in between. The CDR3 here is CAGRFGERTEAFF. CDR3 bases: TGTGCCGGGAGGTTTGGGGAAAGAACTGAAGCTTTCTTT.

The chain carries TRBV18 and TRBJ2-7, with D possibly matching TRBD1 (6 bases). From germline, CDR1 is KGHSH and CDR2 LQKENI. This CDR3 comprises 14 residues. Trimming shortened V by 3 bases and J by 6 bases, and 15 bases separated the two germline ends. The CDR3 sequence: CASSPPTRGGEQYF. CDR3 bases: TGTGCCAGCTCACCTCCTACACGAGGGGGCGAGCAGTACTTC. Drawing the rest from reference TRBV18 and TRBJ2-7, the complete variable domain is NAGVMQNPRHLVRRRGQEARLRCSPMKGHSHVYWYRQLPEEGLKFMVYLQKENIIDESGMPKERFSAEFPKEGPSILRIQQVVRGDSAAYFCASSPPTRGGEQYFGPGTRLTVT.

For this clone: Other DNA sequences in the sample encode the same CDR3. V usage is TRBV29-1 and J usage is TRBJ2-3, with 7 bases fitting TRBD2. From germline, CDR1 is SQVTM and CDR2 ANQGSEA. This CDR3 contains 12 residues. V dropped 5 bases and J dropped 6; count of bases not matched to a gene: 5. Here the CDR3 reads CSVSSGEDTQYF. CDR3 DNA sequence: TGCAGCGTTTCGAGCGGGGAGGATACGCAGTATTTT.

V gene TRBV14 combines with J gene TRBJ1-2, with a tentative D call TRBD1 (6 bases). CDR1 is SGHDN, CDR2 FVKESK, per germline. CDR3 length equals 15 residues. Trimming left V 0 bases short and J 2 bases short, with 10 bases between. CDR3 coding DNA: TGTGCCAGCAGCCAAGATTTGCAGGGGAACTATGGCTACACCTTC. This sequence encodes CASSQDLQGNYGYTF.